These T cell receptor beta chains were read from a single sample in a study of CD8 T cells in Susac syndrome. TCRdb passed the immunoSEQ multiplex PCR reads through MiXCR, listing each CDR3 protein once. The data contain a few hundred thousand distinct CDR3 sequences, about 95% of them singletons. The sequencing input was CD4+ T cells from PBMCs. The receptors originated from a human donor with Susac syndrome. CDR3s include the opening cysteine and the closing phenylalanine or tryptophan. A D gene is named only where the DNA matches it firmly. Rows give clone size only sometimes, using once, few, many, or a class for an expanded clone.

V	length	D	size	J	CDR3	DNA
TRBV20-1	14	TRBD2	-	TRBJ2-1	CSAVAGASYNEQFF	TGCAGTGCCGTAGCGGGGGCATCCTACAATGAGCAGTTCTTC
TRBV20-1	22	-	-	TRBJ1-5	CSARSHQMGGARQVYSNQPQHF	TGCAGTGCCCGCAGCCACCAGATGGGAGGAGCACGACAGGTTTATAGCAATCAGCCCCAGCATTTT
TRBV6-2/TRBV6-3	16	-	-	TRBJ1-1	CASSYWLDGQNTEAFF	TGTGCCAGCAGTTACTGGTTGGACGGTCAAAACACTGAAGCTTTCTTT
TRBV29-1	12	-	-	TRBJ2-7	CSVEEVGDEQYF	TGCAGCGTTGAGGAGGTCGGGGATGAGCAGTACTTC
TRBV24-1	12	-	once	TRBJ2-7	CATSDDRGITYF	TGTGCCACCAGTGATGACCGGGGGATCACGTACTTC
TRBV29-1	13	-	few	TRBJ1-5	CSVGTDSNQPQHF	TGCAGCGTTGGGACAGATAGCAATCAGCCCCAGCATTTT
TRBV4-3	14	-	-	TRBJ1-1	CASSQDGRQGEAFF	TGCGCCAGCAGCCAAGATGGAAGGCAGGGTGAAGCTTTCTTT
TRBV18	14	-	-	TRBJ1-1	CASSPNGHPSEAFF	TGTGCCAGCTCACCAAACGGCCACCCCTCTGAAGCTTTCTTT
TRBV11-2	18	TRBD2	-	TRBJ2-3	CASSSIIAGGKSTDTQYF	TGTGCCAGCAGCTCGATTATAGCGGGGGGGAAAAGCACAGATACGCAGTATTTT
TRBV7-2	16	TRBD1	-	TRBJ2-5	CASSLAVTGGGETQYF	TGTGCCAGCAGCTTAGCGGTGACAGGGGGAGGAGAGACCCAGTACTTC
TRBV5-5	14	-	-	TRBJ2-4	CASSLAETASFQYF	TGTGCCAGCAGCTTGGCCGAGACAGCCTCCTTTCAGTACTTC
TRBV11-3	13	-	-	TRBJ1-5	CASSLQPNQPQHF	TGTGCCAGCAGCCTACAACCCAATCAGCCCCAGCATTTT
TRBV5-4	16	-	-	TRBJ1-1	CASSLKGRPLNTEAFF	TGTGCCAGCAGCTTGAAGGGACGGCCTCTGAACACTGAAGCTTTCTTT
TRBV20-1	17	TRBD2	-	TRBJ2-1	CSASFKGLAGVGGEQFF	TGCAGTGCTAGCTTTAAAGGGCTAGCGGGGGTGGGTGGGGAGCAGTTCTTC
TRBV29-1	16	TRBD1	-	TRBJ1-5	CSVSKGDRGGNQPQHF	TGCAGCGTCTCAAAGGGGGACAGGGGAGGCAATCAGCCCCAGCATTTT
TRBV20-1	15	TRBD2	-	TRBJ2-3	CSARAGRGGGDTQYF	TGCAGTGCTAGAGCTGGCCGGGGGGGTGGAGATACGCAGTATTTT
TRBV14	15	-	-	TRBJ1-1	CASSQEPTWDTEAFF	TGTGCCAGCAGCCAAGAACCTACATGGGACACTGAAGCTTTCTTT
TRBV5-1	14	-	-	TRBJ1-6	CASSLEGQNSPLHF	TGCGCCAGCAGCTTGGAAGGACAGAATTCACCCCTCCACTTT
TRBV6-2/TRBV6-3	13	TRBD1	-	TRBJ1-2	CASMGQGTNGYTF	TGTGCCAGCATGGGACAGGGGACGAATGGCTACACCTTC
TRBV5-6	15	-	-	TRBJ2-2	CASSFDTANTGELVF	TGTGCCAGCAGCTTTGACACAGCGAACACCGGGGAGCTGGTTTTT
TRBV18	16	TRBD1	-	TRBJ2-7	CASSPHGGATGDEQYF	TGTGCCAGCTCACCACATGGTGGGGCGACAGGGGACGAGCAGTACTTC
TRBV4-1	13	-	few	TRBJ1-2	CASSRGPGYGYTF	TGCGCCAGCAGCCGAGGGCCTGGATATGGCTACACCTTC
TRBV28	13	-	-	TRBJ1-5	CASLGRSNQPQHF	TGTGCCAGCCTGGGACGGAGCAATCAGCCCCAGCATTTT
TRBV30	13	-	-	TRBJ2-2	CAWSRGVTGELFF	TGTGCCTGGAGTAGGGGTGTCACCGGGGAGCTGTTTTTT
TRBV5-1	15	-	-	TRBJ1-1	CASSSVGGGSTEAFF	TGCGCCAGCAGCTCAGTGGGGGGCGGGAGTACTGAAGCTTTCTTT